The present TCR beta chain was sequenced within a study of blood T cells in healthy people across ages. This clonotype turned up a few times. CDR3 size: 22 residues. CDR1 is KGHDR, CDR2 SFDVKD, per germline. The V segment lost 0 bases and the J segment 0 bases; nucleotides outside the gene matches: 17. A second PCR of about 6 to 11 cycles used a sample-barcoded 5' primer and a J-beta primer mix. Every cDNA molecule carried a tag from a template-switch adaptor bearing 12 random nucleotides. One entry per CDR3 protein results from TCRdb running MiXCR on the 5' RACE reads. Of hundreds of thousands of distinct CDR3 sequences in the sample, just over 55% are singletons; the top ten hold under 30%.

The sequenced sample was blood. This clonotype was obtained from a man aged 35 to 55 in good health. The chain carries TRBV24-1 and TRBJ2-3; 10 bases line up with TRBD1. The CDR3 spells CATSDLEPGQGFNKTSTDTQYF. CDR3 bases: TGTGCCACCAGTGATTTGGAACCGGGACAGGGGTTTAATAAGACTAGCACAGATACGCAGTATTTT.